The next 20 T cell receptor beta chains were all read from a single sample in a study of T cell repertoires in MIS-A myocarditis. The assay was immunoSEQ multiplex PCR, and TCRdb's table has in-frame clones only and misses some. The table includes fewer than 15,000 clones, 70% to 85% detected once. Material for sequencing was left ventricle heart tissue obtained at autopsy. These TCRs come from a man between 18 and 29 years old with fulminant myocarditis from multisystem inflammatory syndrome in adults (MIS-A) after COVID-19.

The CDR3 DNA reads as TGTGCCAGCAGCTTGAGGACCCACCCCTCGGAGGATGAGCAGTTCTTC. Protein: CASSLRTHPSEDEQFF. V usage is TRBV11-2 and J usage is TRBJ2-1; tentatively, D is TRBD2 (5 bases). The length of the CDR3 is 16 residues. In germline, CDR1 is SGHAT, CDR2 FQNNGV. Trimming removed 3 bases at V and 8 bases at J, with 20 bases between.

The V and J genes are TRBV3-1 (or the pseudogene TRBV3-2) and TRBJ1-5; 8 bases fit TRBD1. This CDR3 comprises 18 residues. The germline CDR1 and CDR2 sequences are LGHDT and YNNKEL (reference sequence). V lost 3 bases to trimming and J lost 3 bases; unmatched junction nucleotides: 13. CDR3 sequence (DNA): TGTGCCAGCAGCCACTCCAGGGAAGGACAGGGAAACAATCAGCCCCAGCATTTT. Translated, it gives CASSHSREGQGNNQPQHF.

The chain is built from TRBV7-6 and TRBJ2-3; D is ambiguous. The germline CDR1 and CDR2 sequences are SGHVS and FNYEAQ. The CDR3 is 14 residues long. The V and J ends lost 5 bases and 0 bases respectively, with 9 bases between them. CDR3 bases: TGTGCCAGCAGCCTTGGTGCTAGCACAGATACGCAGTATTTT. Residues: CASSLGASTDTQYF.

The chain has TRBV4-1 and TRBJ2-5; D not certain. Trimming took 4 bases from V and 2 from J, leaving 11 bases between them. The CDR3 totals 14 residues. Germline V lookup: CDR1 MGHRA, CDR2 YSYEKL. The chain's CDR3 is CASSPRTGQETQYF. As DNA, the CDR3 is TGCGCCAGCAGCCCCAGGACGGGTCAAGAGACCCAGTACTTC.

The rearrangement links TRBV7-9 to TRBJ1-1; D not certain. V was trimmed by 0 bases and J by 1 base, leaving 3 bases between them. The CDR3 extends over 13 amino acids. Germline V CDR1 and CDR2: SEHNR, FQNEAQ (reference sequence). Here the CDR3 reads CASSLAWNTEAFF. The CDR3, as DNA: TGTGCCAGCAGCTTAGCCTGGAACACTGAAGCTTTCTTT.

CDR3 nucleotides: TGTGCCAGCACCCCGGGGGGTAAGGATTTAGCCAAAAACATTCAGTACTTC. This translates into CASTPGGKDLAKNIQYF. The V call is TRBV28, the J call TRBJ2-4; TRBD2 matches 7 bases. This CDR3 has 17 amino acids. In germline, CDR1 is MDHEN, CDR2 SYDVKM. With 7 bases clipped from V and 0 bases from J, the junction kept 12 bases outside the gene matches.

This chain connects TRBV5-1 to TRBJ1-3; 11 bases map to TRBD1. Unmatched junction bases numbered 7, after V lost 4 bases and J lost 4 bases. CDR3 length equals 16 residues. Per germline, CDR1 SGHRS and CDR2 YFSETQ. The CDR3 here is CASSPGTGGFGNTIYF. The CDR3 DNA follows: TGCGCCAGCAGCCCCGGGACAGGGGGATTCGGAAACACCATATATTTT.

CDR3 amino acids: CATSEGEVSGANVLTF. The CDR3 DNA reads as TGTGCCACCAGCGAAGGGGAGGTGTCCGGGGCCAACGTCCTGACTTTC. The chain carries TRBV15 and TRBJ2-6; perhaps TRBD2 as D (6 bases). The CDR3 loop spans 16 amino acids. Germline V CDR1 and CDR2: LNHNV, YYDKDF (reference sequence). The V gene lost 5 bases and the J gene lost 4 bases, with 15 bases spanning the gap.

The J gene is TRBJ1-1, the V gene TRBV10-3; the match to TRBD1 covers 11 bases. CDR3 size: 15 residues. V shed 6 bases, J shed 3 bases, and the junction held 6 bases outside the gene matches. In germline, CDR1 is ENHRY, CDR2 SYGVKD. CDR3 sequence (DNA): TGTGCCATCAGGGGGACAGGGGGTTTTGACACTGAAGCTTTCTTT. The encoded protein is CAIRGTGGFDTEAFF.

The V gene is TRBV6-5, the J gene TRBJ2-1; a possible D gene is TRBD1 (8 bases). V shed 5 bases and J shed 7 bases, with 18 bases lying between them. The CDR3 consists of 15 residues. Germline CDR1 and CDR2: MNHEY and SVGAGI. This chain's CDR3 is CASSLPTGGGNEQFF. CDR3 sequence (DNA): TGTGCCAGCAGTCTCCCCACAGGGGGGGGAAATGAGCAGTTCTTC.

The genes are TRBV6-8 and TRBJ2-3; TRBD1 agrees at 8 bases. V shed 8 bases, J shed 5 bases, and the junction held 15 bases outside the gene matches. Per the germline V gene, CDR1 is MNHGY and CDR2 is SAAAGT. The CDR3 loop spans 16 amino acids. CDR3 loop: CASPNPGQVGGDTQYF. As DNA, the CDR3 is TGTGCCAGCCCAAATCCGGGACAGGTGGGGGGAGATACGCAGTATTTT.

The V call is TRBV27, the J call TRBJ2-1, with D possibly matching TRBD1 (5 bases). The germline V gene encodes CDR1 MNHEY and CDR2 SMNVEV (reference sequence). This CDR3 spans 13 amino acids. The V end lost 2 bases, the J end lost 7 bases, and 9 bases lay between the germline ends. Here the CDR3 reads CASSLVGVNEQFF. The CDR3 DNA reads TGTGCCAGCAGTTTAGTAGGGGTAAATGAGCAGTTCTTC.

Here the CDR3 reads CASTPSWGGGEQFF. The CDR3 DNA reads TGTGCCAGCACCCCAAGCTGGGGAGGCGGTGAGCAGTTCTTC. V usage is TRBV9 and J usage is TRBJ2-1; tentative D call: TRBD2 (6 bases). V lost 6 bases, J lost 9 bases, and 19 bases lay in between. The CDR3 is 14 amino acids. Germline V CDR1 and CDR2: SGDLS, YYNGEE.

The chain has TRBV6-5 and TRBJ2-3; D not certain. V lost 0 bases to trimming and J lost 0 bases, with 7 bases between them. This CDR3 has 15 amino acids. Germline V gene sequence: CDR1 MNHEY, CDR2 SVGAGI. The CDR3 DNA reads as TGTGCCAGCAGTTACTCCGGCCGGAGCACAGATACGCAGTATTTT. Translation gives CASSYSGRSTDTQYF.

This chain uses TRBV27 with TRBJ1-4; D remains unclear. Deletions cut 2 bases from V and 2 bases from J, with 9 bases between. Germline assignment: CDR1 MNHEY and CDR2 SMNVEV (reference sequence). This CDR3 contains 15 residues. CDR3 region: CASSLGWGTNEKLFF. The CDR3 DNA follows: TGTGCCAGCAGTTTAGGATGGGGTACTAATGAAAAACTGTTTTTT.

In its sample, this clone was seen a few times. J is TRBJ1-2 and V is TRBV27; D call uncertain. V lost 5 bases to trimming and J lost 0 bases, with 10 bases between them. Germline V gene lookup returns CDR1 MNHEY and CDR2 SMNVEV (reference sequence). There are 14 residues in the CDR3. Here the CDR3 reads CASSTRATNYGYTF. In DNA form, the CDR3 reads TGTGCCAGCAGTACCAGAGCTACTAACTATGGCTACACCTTC.

In DNA form, the CDR3 reads TGCGCCAGCAGCCGGCTCGCCTCAATCTCTGGGGCCAACGTCCTGACTTTC. Residues: CASSRLASISGANVLTF. This rearrangement joins TRBV5-1 to TRBJ2-6; D remains unclear. Trimming took 4 bases from V and 0 from J, leaving 14 bases between them. In germline, CDR1 is SGHRS, CDR2 YFSETQ. This CDR3 comprises 17 residues. The variable domain in full, completed from reference TRBV5-1 and TRBJ2-6, reads KAGVTQTPRYLIKTRGQQVTLSCSPISGHRSVSWYQQTPGQGLQFLFEYFSETQRNKGNFPGRFSGRQFSNSRSEMNVSTLELGDSALYLCASSRLASISGANVLTFGAGSRLTVL.

This clone was seen a few times. The rearrangement links TRBV21-1 to TRBJ1-2. TRBV21-1 is flagged as a pseudogene. CDR3 length: 15 amino acids. Here the CDR3 reads CASSIRPGANYGYTF. The CDR3, as DNA: TGTGCCAGCAGCATCCGACCGGGAGCGAACTATGGCTACACCTTC.

The chain has TRBV4-2 and TRBJ2-2; TRBD1 aligns across 7 bases. The germline V gene encodes CDR1 LGHNA and CDR2 YNFKEQ. The CDR3 has 16 amino acids. The V segment lost 0 bases and the J segment 5 bases; nucleotides outside the gene matches: 6. The CDR3 here is CASSQDRQGVTGELFF. The CDR3 nucleotides read TGTGCCAGCAGCCAAGATAGACAGGGAGTAACCGGGGAGCTGTTTTTT.

The CDR3 loop reads CASSTPLGVNQPQHF. The DNA of the CDR3 is TGTGCCAGTAGTACCCCCCTCGGGGTCAATCAGCCCCAGCATTTT. V is TRBV19 and J is TRBJ1-5; D call uncertain. The CDR3 is 15 amino acids. Germline-derived CDR1 and CDR2 are LNHDA and SQIVND (reference sequence). V was trimmed by 4 bases and J by 3 bases, leaving 13 bases between them.